Below are 21 T cell receptor beta chains sequenced from a single sample in a study of blood T cell repertoires in COVID-19. Profiled with immunoSEQ multiplex PCR; TCRdb holds only in-frame clones, not every one. Of tens of thousands of clones in the sample, 88% are singletons; the top ten hold around a tenth. What was sequenced was peripheral blood. The receptor source for this set is a human donor in a cohort sampled during active COVID-19. The donor label of this sample is uncertain.

The chain has TRBV29-1 and TRBJ2-3; TRBD2 matches 14 bases. After removal of 6 bases from V and 2 bases from J, the junction contained 7 bases not matched to a gene. CDR1 is SQVTM, CDR2 ANQGSEA, per germline. CDR3 length: 16 amino acids. The CDR3: CSVRAGLAGDTDTQYF. The CDR3 DNA is TGCAGCGTCAGGGCGGGACTAGCGGGAGACACAGATACGCAGTATTTT.

This chain links TRBV5-1 with TRBJ2-3; D unresolved. The CDR3 contains 13 residues. Germline values: CDR1 SGHRS, CDR2 YFSETQ. The V end lost 3 bases, the J end lost 4 bases, and 9 bases lay between the germline ends. CDR3 loop: CASSWAPPDTQYF. The CDR3 DNA reads as TGCGCCAGCAGCTGGGCCCCCCCAGATACGCAGTATTTT.

The gene calls are TRBV11-3 and TRBJ1-1; 9 bases align to TRBD1. The V gene end was trimmed by 0 bases and the J gene end by 6 bases; junction bases not matched to a gene: 5. In germline, CDR1 is SGHNT, CDR2 YENEEA. CDR3 length: 15 amino acids. The CDR3 loop is CASSLDWDRVAEAFF. CDR3 coding DNA: TGTGCCAGCAGCTTAGATTGGGACAGGGTCGCTGAAGCTTTCTTT.

This chain joins TRBV7-8 and TRBJ1-5, with 11 bases that match TRBD1. This CDR3 contains 17 residues. Per the germline V gene, CDR1 is SGHVS and CDR2 is FQNEAQ. The V gene end was trimmed by 1 base and the J gene end by 5 bases; junction bases not matched to a gene: 7. DNA of the CDR3: TGTGCCAGCAGCTTAGTCGATAGGACAGGGGGCGATCAGCCCCAGCATTTT. Translated, it gives CASSLVDRTGGDQPQHF. Combining the CDR3 with reference TRBV7-8 and TRBJ1-5 gives the whole variable domain GAGVSQSPRYKVAKRGQDVALRCDPISGHVSLFWYQQALGQGPEFLTYFQNEAQLDKSGLPSDRFFAERPEGSVSTLKIQRTQQEDSAVYLCASSLVDRTGGDQPQHFGDGTRLSIL.

This chain joins TRBV6-5 and TRBJ1-5; D possibly corresponds to TRBD1 (6 bases). Trimming left V 10 bases short and J 5 bases short, with 15 bases between. CDR3 length: 13 amino acids. CDR1 and CDR2 (germline): MNHEY, SVGAGI. CDR3 bases: TGTGCCACCTGGACAGCCTATGATCAGCCCCAGCATTTT. Its translation: CATWTAYDQPQHF.

V usage is TRBV6-4 and J usage is TRBJ2-1, with 14 bases identical to TRBD2. Germline V gives CDR1 MRHNA, CDR2 SNTAGT. The CDR3 contains 16 residues. V lost 4 bases to trimming and J lost 5 bases; unmatched junction nucleotides: 4. In nucleotides, the CDR3 is TGTGCCAGCAGTGGCCCGGGACTAGCGGGAGACAATGAGCAGTTCTTC. Protein: CASSGPGLAGDNEQFF.

This clone was seen once. The rearrangement links TRBV7-8 to TRBJ2-3, with TRBD2 identical over 11 bases. V gave up 3 bases and J gave up 8 bases; unmatched junction bases: 10. The germline V gene has CDR1 SGHVS and CDR2 FQNEAQ. CDR3 length equals 16 residues. The CDR3 DNA sequence: TGTGCCAGCAGCTTGACTAGCGGGATAAGTTCAGTTACGCAGTATTTT. It specifies CASSLTSGISSVTQYF.

The chain combines TRBV6-5 with TRBJ2-1; possible D gene TRBD2, 5 bases. This CDR3 contains 13 residues. The V gene lost 6 bases and the J gene lost 10 bases, with 16 bases spanning the gap. Germline lookup yields CDR1 MNHEY and CDR2 SVGAGI. CDR3 residues: CASSPRESGEQFF. The DNA of the CDR3 is TGTGCCAGCAGCCCCCGGGAATCGGGAGAGCAGTTCTTC.

V usage is TRBV15 and J usage is TRBJ2-5, with 9 bases lining up with TRBD2. Trimming removed 5 bases from V and 2 bases from J; junction bases left unmatched: 12. This CDR3 is 17 amino acids long. CDR1 is LNHNV and CDR2 is YYDKDF in the germline V gene (reference sequence). The CDR3 nucleotides are TGTGCCACCAGCTTCCTGGGGGCTAGCGGGAATCAAGAGACCCAGTACTTC. This gives the protein CATSFLGASGNQETQYF.

V is TRBV7-8 and J is TRBJ2-2; possibly TRBD2 for D (5 bases). CDR1 is SGHVS and CDR2 is FQNEAQ in the germline V gene. V lost 7 bases and J 7 bases, leaving 13 bases between the germline ends. This CDR3 comprises 13 residues. CDR3 DNA: TGTGCCAGCAACGTTGTGAGGGACGGGGAGCTGTTTTTT. As protein: CASNVVRDGELFF.

The V gene is TRBV28, the J gene TRBJ1-3, with D unresolved. The CDR3 sequence is 15 residues long. Germline V lookup: CDR1 MDHEN, CDR2 SYDVKM. Trimming took 6 bases from V and 0 from J, leaving 12 bases between them. CDR3 nucleotides: TGTGCCAGCAGCAAATTAGGGAGCTCTGGAAACACCATATATTTT. It translates to CASSKLGSSGNTIYF.

The V and J genes are TRBV24-1 and TRBJ2-5; 8 bases map to TRBD2. Germline V gene data show CDR1 as KGHDR and CDR2 as SFDVKD. Germline trimming cut 3 bases from V and 4 bases from J; bases unmatched to any gene: 6. The CDR3 is 15 amino acids. The CDR3, as DNA: TGTGCCACCAGTGATCTTAGCGGGACGGGAGAGACCCAGTACTTC. This sequence encodes CATSDLSGTGETQYF.

The CDR3: CASSFRTAGANVLTF. CDR3 nucleotides: TGTGCCAGCAGCTTCAGGACAGCTGGGGCCAACGTCCTGACTTTC. The chain links TRBV11-2 to TRBJ2-6; D possibly corresponds to TRBD1 (6 bases). In germline, CDR1 is SGHAT, CDR2 FQNNGV. The germline V and J ends were trimmed by 3 bases and 2 bases, with 8 bases remaining between them. CDR3 length: 15 amino acids.

The chain carries TRBV2 and TRBJ2-1; 11 bases agree with TRBD2. CDR1 and CDR2 from the germline V gene are SNHLY and FYNNEI. The CDR3 has 15 residues. The V segment lost 6 bases and the J segment 6 bases; nucleotides outside the gene matches: 7. The CDR3 DNA is TGTGCCAGCAGGCAAACTAGCGGGAGCCTCAATGAGCAGTTCTTC. It yields the protein CASRQTSGSLNEQFF.

The rearrangement links TRBV5-4 to TRBJ1-1; D ambiguous. Germline CDR1 reads SGHNT; CDR2 reads YYREEE (reference sequence). The CDR3 covers 16 residues. Trimming took off 1 base at V and 5 bases at J, with 18 bases between the two ends. The CDR3 nucleotides are TGTGCCAGCAGCTTGAACGGAGGAGCAGGAGGGACTGAAGCTTTCTTT. This codes for CASSLNGGAGGTEAFF.

This clone showed up just a few times. V and J are TRBV7-9 and TRBJ2-7, with 8 positions matching TRBD1. With V trimmed by 5 bases and J by 2 bases, 11 bases remained unmatched. The germline CDR1 and CDR2 sequences are SEHNR and FQNEAQ (reference sequence). The CDR3 runs to 16 residues. CDR3 amino acids: CASSRAGTGKPYEQYF. The CDR3 DNA is TGTGCCAGCAGCCGGGCCGGGACAGGAAAACCCTACGAGCAGTACTTC.

The chain combines TRBV18 with TRBJ2-1; D perhaps matches TRBD1 (8 bases). The CDR3 has 21 amino acids. V gave up 2 bases and J gave up 4 bases, with 30 bases separating them. CDR1 is KGHSH and CDR2 is LQKENI in the germline V gene. The CDR3: CASSPRTGSSRASGQYNEQFF. Written as DNA, the CDR3 is TGTGCCAGCTCACCAAGGACAGGGTCCTCACGGGCTAGCGGACAATACAATGAGCAGTTCTTC.

The V gene is TRBV6-6, the J gene TRBJ1-5, with TRBD1 identical over 7 bases. The V and J ends lost 3 bases and 3 bases, in that order; junction bases with no gene match: 5. This CDR3 is built from 15 residues. Germline V CDR1 and CDR2: MNHNY, SVGAGI (reference sequence). The DNA of the CDR3 is TGTGCCAGCAGTTATTCCGACAGGGACAATCAGCCCCAGCATTTT. Translation gives CASSYSDRDNQPQHF.

V usage is TRBV2 and J usage is TRBJ1-5; 8 nucleotides align to TRBD1. There are 14 residues in the CDR3. CDR1 is SNHLY and CDR2 is FYNNEI in the germline V gene. With 6 bases clipped from V and 6 bases from J, the junction kept 7 bases outside the gene matches. The CDR3 nucleotides read TGTGCCAGCAGCTCAGGACAGGGAGGTCAGCCCCAGCATTTT. The encoded protein is CASSSGQGGQPQHF.

This clone was detected only once. The V call is TRBV12-3 or TRBV12-4, the J call TRBJ1-1, with 7 bases matching TRBD1. The CDR3 contains 13 residues. Unmatched junction bases numbered 1, after V lost 3 bases and J lost 3 bases. The CDR3 loop is CASSFDRDTEAFF. CDR3 DNA: TGTGCCAGCAGTTTCGACAGGGACACTGAAGCTTTCTTT.

The J gene is TRBJ2-7, the V gene TRBV6-6; D might be TRBD1 (5 bases). V shed 6 bases and J shed 2 bases, with 17 bases lying between them. The germline V gene has CDR1 MNHNY and CDR2 SVGAGI (reference sequence). This CDR3 is 15 amino acids long. CDR3 residues: CASREGADSTYEQYF. The DNA of the CDR3 is TGTGCCAGCAGGGAAGGGGCGGATTCGACCTACGAGCAGTACTTC.